The clone carrying this T cell receptor beta chain was observed a few times. This sample is drawn from a study of metastatic and nonmetastatic thyroid tumors. Across the study: Patients with malignant and benign thyroid disease provided blood and tumor or nodule tissue, whose repertoires were compared.

No treatment had been given to any patient before thyroid surgery. Per germline, CDR1 SNHLY and CDR2 FYNNEI. V was shortened by 4 bases and J by 5 bases, with 9 bases between the two germline ends. This CDR3 has 14 residues. MiXCR reprocessed the PCR reads for TCRdb. Of more than 65,000 clones listed, approximately 15% are singletons. V and J are TRBV2 and TRBJ1-6; D is unclear. The specimen sequenced was blood. This clonotype was obtained from a male donor with papillary thyroid cancer or a benign thyroid nodule (not recorded which). Some clones in this sample may be carry-over from other donors' samples. CDR3 region: CASSARGNNSPLHF. Here the CDR3 DNA reads TGTGCCAGCAGTGCCCGGGGAAATAATTCACCCCTCCACTTT.